A selection of T cell receptor beta chains follows, all from one sample in a study of control samples from healthy donors and cancer patients. Sequencing used immunoSEQ multiplex PCR; TCRdb keeps in-frame clones, though not all of them. The profile shows more than 150,000 clones, 93% of them singletons. Sample: blood. Receptors originate from a man aged 50 to 60 in good health. Both conserved end residues are trimmed from each CDR3.

j_call | v_call | cdr3_aa
TRBJ1-4 | TRBV19 | ARTRQGGEKLF
TRBJ2-7 | TRBV5-1 | ARSGGASGRAYEQY
TRBJ2-1 | TRBV5-1 | ASSLTGLAGQYSYNEQF
TRBJ2-7 | TRBV15 | ATSRGDTSYEQY
TRBJ2-7 | TRBV20-1 | SARDRWEQY
TRBJ2-3 | TRBV7-9 | ASSQQTSVNLPDTQY
TRBJ2-7 | TRBV7-9 | ASSLVAYEQY
TRBJ2-1 | TRBV9 | ASSVGGNGYNEQF
TRBJ2-7 | TRBV3-1/TRBV3-2 | ASTPRAGLGEQY
TRBJ1-1 | TRBV10-1 | ASKASNTEAF
TRBJ1-6 | TRBV30 | AWSISSYNSPLH
TRBJ2-3 | TRBV6-1 | ASSEGLLAGGSTDTQY
TRBJ2-1 | TRBV12-1 | ASSFGTILRIDSYNEQF
TRBJ2-3 | TRBV7-9 | ASSSLIRDTQY
TRBJ1-1 | TRBV5-6 | ASSVHSDEAF
TRBJ1-2 | TRBV18 | ASSLTGQGSYGYT
TRBJ1-1 | TRBV6-5 | ASSSEERAF
TRBJ1-2 | TRBV28 | ASSLRQIYGYT
TRBJ2-5 | TRBV7-2 | ASSLAKTSSQETQY
TRBJ2-3 | TRBV7-8 | ASSSAGTDTQY
TRBJ2-1 | TRBV7-9 | ASSQTRRTDNEQF
TRBJ2-7 | TRBV7-8 | ASSSTYAPSYEQY
TRBJ2-2 | TRBV5-6 | ASSWGLAGINGELF
TRBJ1-1 | TRBV14 | ASSQDLVTEAF
TRBJ1-5 | TRBV18 | ASSTGVNQPQH
TRBJ1-1 | TRBV27 | ASSFFWDRGPGTEAF
TRBJ1-5 | TRBV3-1/TRBV3-2 | ASSPDPGRDQPQH
TRBJ1-1 | TRBV5-1 | ASSLGATGWAEAF
TRBJ1-4 | TRBV2 | ASRDRANEKLF
TRBJ1-6 | TRBV18 | ASSPTRGSSYNSPLH
TRBJ2-7 | TRBV24-1 | ATSVAGKAYEQY
TRBJ2-5 | TRBV5-4 | ASSLSGGRETQY
TRBJ1-1 | TRBV2 | ASSRGTGDTEAF
TRBJ2-3 | TRBV6-5 | ASSYSSSGTPDTQY
TRBJ1-1 | TRBV30 | AWTWTGNTEAF
TRBJ1-4 | TRBV28 | ASRTSGTGGEKLF
TRBJ1-1 | TRBV12-3/TRBV12-4 | ASSFDRNTEAF
TRBJ1-6 | TRBV11-2 | ASSYSAGVNSPLH
TRBJ2-7 | TRBV5-3 | AGTSAPYEQY
TRBJ2-1 | TRBV4-1 | ASNQGGLSYNEQF
TRBJ1-5 | TRBV15 | ATSRGHTSNQPQH
TRBJ1-2 | TRBV19 | ASSSSSGRNYGYT
TRBJ2-1 | TRBV6-5 | ASTTGGSYNEQF
TRBJ2-1 | TRBV2 | ASSEVGTSLGNEQF
TRBJ1-5 | TRBV9 | ASSLDGYSNQPQH
TRBJ2-2 | TRBV4-1 | ASSVTRQGSGELF
TRBJ2-7 | TRBV27 | GGRVYEQY
TRBJ1-2 | TRBV28 | ASSLQGTNYGYT
TRBJ2-1 | TRBV27 | ASSPPWTASNEQF
TRBJ2-2 | TRBV5-6 | ASSKKGGLAGGTGELF
TRBJ2-1 | TRBV11-2 | ASSLDLRRGQF
TRBJ1-2 | TRBV7-2 | ASTFTAGTGVGYT
TRBJ1-1 | TRBV7-9 | ASNRGRETEAF
TRBJ2-6 | TRBV6-5 | ASRGAGANVLT
TRBJ2-5 | TRBV11-2 | ASSLSRDRDWETQY
TRBJ2-5 | TRBV14 | ASSQKTDYIQETQY